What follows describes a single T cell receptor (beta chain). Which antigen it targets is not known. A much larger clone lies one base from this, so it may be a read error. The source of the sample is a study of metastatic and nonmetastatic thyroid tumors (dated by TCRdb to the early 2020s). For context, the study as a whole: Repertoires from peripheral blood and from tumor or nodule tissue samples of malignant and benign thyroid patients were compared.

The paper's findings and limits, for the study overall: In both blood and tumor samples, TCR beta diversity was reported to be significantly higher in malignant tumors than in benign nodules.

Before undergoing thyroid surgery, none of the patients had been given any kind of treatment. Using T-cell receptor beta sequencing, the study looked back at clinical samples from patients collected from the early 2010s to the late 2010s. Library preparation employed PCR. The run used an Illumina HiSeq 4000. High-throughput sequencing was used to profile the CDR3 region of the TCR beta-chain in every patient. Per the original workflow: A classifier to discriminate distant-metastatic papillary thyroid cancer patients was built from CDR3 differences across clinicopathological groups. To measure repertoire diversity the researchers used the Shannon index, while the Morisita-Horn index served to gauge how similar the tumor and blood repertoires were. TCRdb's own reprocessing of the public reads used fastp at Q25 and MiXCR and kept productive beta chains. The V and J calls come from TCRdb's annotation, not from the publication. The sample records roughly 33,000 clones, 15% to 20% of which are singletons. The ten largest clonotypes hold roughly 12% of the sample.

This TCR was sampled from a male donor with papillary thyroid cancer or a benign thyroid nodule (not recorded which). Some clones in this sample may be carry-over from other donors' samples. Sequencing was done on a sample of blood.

The bases are TGTGCCAGTAGTATTAGTAGTAGCGGGAGAGCCAAAAACATTCAGTACTTC. Its translation is CASSISSSGRAKNIQYF. The receptor chain draws on TRBV19 and TRBJ2-4, with 9 central nucleotides matching TRBD2. CDR1 LNHDA and CDR2 SQIVND are derived from the germline V gene (reference sequence). Spanning cysteine to phenylalanine, the CDR3 consists of 17 amino acids. Only the CDR3 DNA stays, 51 bases, in frame from base 1. The V end gives up 3 bases and the J end 0 bases, leaving 6 bases in the junction not matched to a gene.